Sequencing of this T cell receptor (beta chain) was carried out in a study of cytomegalovirus exposure and HLA in healthy donors. Whole-study findings and limits: Highly shared variants forming one cluster were likely a sequencing artifact.

The PCR had 60 Vbeta and 13 Jbeta primers. The table came from immunoSEQ multiplex PCR; TCRdb's copy has only in-frame clones and leaves some out. This sample yields about 140,000 clones, of which nearly 80% are seen a single time; under 15% belongs to the top ten. To note about this clone: Antigen unknown.

This CDR3 comprises 17 residues. V was clipped by 3 bases and J by 4 bases; unmatched bases: 9. Germline lookup yields CDR1 MNHEY and CDR2 SMNVEV (reference sequence). The rearrangement uses TRBV27 and TRBJ2-7, with TRBD2 matching over 13 bases. Sequenced input: PBMCs. The receptor was isolated from a woman between 35 and 50 years old in good health and CMV-seronegative. This CDR3 is CASSFLKTSGGRYEQYF. CDR3 nucleotides: TGTGCCAGCAGTTTCCTCAAGACTAGCGGGGGGAGGTACGAGCAGTACTTC.